This TCR beta chain emerged from a study of shared clonotypes between healthy human individuals. On this clone: The antigen remains unidentified.

Profiling relied on immunoSEQ multiplex PCR, and the TCRdb table lists in-frame clones only, not all of them. There are fewer than 200,000 clones in the sample; approximately 60% occur only once, and 8% to 13% lies in the top ten. Findings and caveats of the study: Sampling covered blood only; tissue repertoires likely differ.

Sequenced input: memory CD4+ T cells sorted from blood. The subset is: CD45RA-negative fraction. This sequence originates from a man aged 30 to 45 in good health.

As DNA, the CDR3 is TGTGCCAGCAGCTCGCGGACTAGCGGGAGGTGGGGGAGCGGGCAGTACTTC. Its translation is CASSSRTSGRWGSGQYF. The rearrangement joins TRBV7-2 to TRBJ2-7, with 14 bases aligning to TRBD2. Per germline, CDR1 SGHTA and CDR2 FQGNSA. The CDR3 length is 17 residues. Germline trimming cut 4 bases from V and 9 bases from J; bases unmatched to any gene: 14.